Below are 17 T cell receptor beta chains sequenced from a single sample in a study of blood T cell repertoires in COVID-19. Profiling relied on immunoSEQ multiplex PCR, and the TCRdb table lists in-frame clones only, not all of them. The sample has approximately 360,000 clones; around 83% are singletons. Material for sequencing was PBMCs or T cells enriched from blood (not recorded which). The receptors originated from a woman between 45 and 60 years old who had recovered from COVID-19.

This clone was seen just once. In DNA, the CDR3 is TGTGCCAGCAGCCGACAGGCGGAAATGGACTATGGCTACACCTTC. Its translation: CASSRQAEMDYGYTF. This chain joins TRBV2 and TRBJ1-2; D perhaps matches TRBD1 (6 bases). The CDR3 contains 15 residues. CDR1 SNHLY and CDR2 FYNNEI come from the germline V gene. The V and J ends lost 6 bases and 3 bases respectively, with 17 bases between them.

The V gene is TRBV2, the J gene TRBJ1-1; no clear D. The germline V gene encodes CDR1 SNHLY and CDR2 FYNNEI. The CDR3 is 14 residues long. V lost 7 bases to trimming and J lost 0 bases, with 12 bases between them. CDR3 sequence: CASNRDRVNTEAFF. The CDR3 DNA reads as TGTGCCAGCAACCGCGACCGGGTGAACACTGAAGCTTTCTTT.

The chain employs TRBV5-6 and TRBJ1-6, with 8 bases fitting TRBD1. V lost 4 bases, J lost 10 bases, and 13 bases stayed unmatched. The CDR3 consists of 16 residues. Germline V CDR1 and CDR2: SGHDT, YYEEEE. Written as DNA, the CDR3 is TGTGCCAGCAGCATGGACAGGGCTTTGAACAGGTCACCCCTCCACTTT. This gives the protein CASSMDRALNRSPLHF.

This chain uses TRBV1 with TRBJ1-3. TRBV1 represents a pseudogene. The CDR3 covers 16 residues. The CDR3 is CTSSQETASSGNTIYF. The CDR3 coding sequence is TGCACCAGCAGCCAAGAAACCGCGAGCTCTGGAAACACCATATATTTT.

J is TRBJ2-3 and V is TRBV7-2, with TRBD1 matching 7 bases. Germline lookup yields CDR1 SGHTA and CDR2 FQGNSA. The V and J ends lost 5 bases and 8 bases, in that order; junction bases with no gene match: 4. This CDR3 is built from 12 residues. The chain's CDR3 is CASSPRQGTQYF. In DNA, the CDR3 is TGTGCCAGCAGCCCCCGACAGGGTACGCAGTATTTT.

The chain links TRBV5-8 to TRBJ2-1; 9 bases match TRBD1. V gave up 0 bases and J gave up 9 bases; unmatched junction bases: 4. Germline CDR1 is SGHTS and CDR2 is YDEGEE. CDR3 length: 14 residues. CDR3 bases: TGTGCCAGCAGCTTGGGGGACAGGGTCGGTGAGCAGTTCTTC. This sequence encodes CASSLGDRVGEQFF.

The chain couples TRBV7-8 to TRBJ1-5, with 9 nucleotides matching TRBD1. The germline V gene encodes CDR1 SGHVS and CDR2 FQNEAQ. V was clipped by 0 bases and J by 7 bases; unmatched bases: 13. The CDR3 has 18 residues. The CDR3 DNA reads TGTGCCAGCAGCTTAGCGCTGGGGACAGGGCTGATTAGACAGCCCCAGCATTTT. Its protein product is CASSLALGTGLIRQPQHF.

This clone has just one count. The J gene is TRBJ1-2, the V gene TRBV6-5; D unclear. V dropped 3 bases and J dropped 8 bases, with 16 bases sitting between them. CDR3 size: 14 residues. The germline V gene encodes CDR1 MNHEY and CDR2 SVGAGI. The CDR3 spells CASSYLNRRGGYTF. The CDR3, as DNA: TGTGCCAGCAGTTATCTGAACCGTCGGGGAGGCTACACCTTC.

The chain carries TRBV7-9 and TRBJ1-6; maybe TRBD1 (6 bases). This CDR3 is 14 amino acids long. Germline CDR1 SEHNR, CDR2 FQNEAQ (reference sequence). The V gene lost 1 base and the J gene lost 7 bases, with 8 bases spanning the gap. CDR3 sequence: CASSLGGQNSPLHF. The CDR3 bases are TGTGCCAGCAGCTTAGGGGGACAAAATTCACCCCTCCACTTT.

The chain carries TRBV6-5 and TRBJ2-6; the D is unclear. Germline V gives CDR1 MNHEY, CDR2 SVGAGI. Between the trimmed V and J ends, which lost 5 bases and 2 bases, there was a span of 10 bases. The CDR3 runs 15 residues. The CDR3 nucleotides read TGTGCCAGCAGTCCGACATTGGCTGGGGCCAACGTCCTGACTTTC. As protein: CASSPTLAGANVLTF.

The chain joins TRBV7-3 to TRBJ2-1, with 12 bases aligning to TRBD2. With 5 bases clipped from V and 9 bases from J, the junction kept 8 bases outside the gene matches. CDR3 size: 15 residues. Germline V gives CDR1 SGHTA, CDR2 FQGTGA. CDR3 region: CASSPQTSGSSEQFF. In DNA form, the CDR3 reads TGTGCCAGCAGCCCGCAGACTAGCGGGAGTAGTGAGCAGTTCTTC.

The rearrangement uses TRBV4-3 and TRBJ1-2; TRBD1 aligns across 11 bases. This CDR3 spans 14 amino acids. Trimming cost V 4 bases and J 3 bases; bases outside gene matches: 1. Germline assignment: CDR1 LGHNA and CDR2 YSLEER. The CDR3 DNA is TGCGCCAGCAGCCGGGACAGGGGGGACTATGGCTACACCTTC. Amino acid sequence: CASSRDRGDYGYTF.

J is TRBJ1-4 and V is TRBV7-8; 7 bases are a match to TRBD1. V lost 4 bases to trimming and J lost 5 bases; unmatched junction nucleotides: 4. CDR1 SGHVS and CDR2 FQNEAQ come from the germline V gene. The CDR3 runs 14 residues. CDR3: CASSSVGQNEKLFF. The CDR3 DNA reads as TGTGCCAGCAGCTCAGTGGGACAGAATGAAAAACTGTTTTTT.

V gene TRBV4-1 combines with J gene TRBJ1-6; D ambiguous. CDR3 size: 17 residues. With 1 base removed from V and 0 bases from J, the gap between germline ends came to 10 bases. CDR1 is MGHRA, CDR2 YSYEKL, per germline. Here the CDR3 reads CASSQGGASSYNSPLHF. The CDR3 DNA reads as TGCGCCAGCAGCCAAGGGGGAGCCAGCTCCTATAATTCACCCCTCCACTTT.

This clone was counted a few times. The rearrangement uses TRBV5-1 and TRBJ1-3, with a possible D match to TRBD1 (6 bases). Germline CDR1 is SGHRS and CDR2 is YFSETQ. Between the trimmed V and J ends, which lost 3 bases and 7 bases, there was a span of 11 bases. The CDR3 has 13 amino acids. The CDR3 DNA reads as TGCGCCAGCAGCTCTGACCAGGGGAACACCATATATTTT. Its translation: CASSSDQGNTIYF.

This chain connects TRBV19 to TRBJ2-7, with 7 bases that match TRBD1. The CDR3 has 15 residues. CDR1 and CDR2 (germline): LNHDA, SQIVND (reference sequence). V shed 6 bases, J shed 0 bases, and the junction held 8 bases outside the gene matches. The CDR3 DNA sequence: TGTGCCAGTAGAGGTGGCAGGGGGAGCTCCTACGAGCAGTACTTC. Its translation: CASRGGRGSSYEQYF.

The count of this clone is one. The chain employs TRBV9 and TRBJ2-3; D not certain. Germline V lookup: CDR1 SGDLS, CDR2 YYNGEE. The CDR3 extends over 13 amino acids. V was cut by 7 bases and J by 0 bases, with 9 bases left in between. CDR3 protein: CASCPGSTDTQYF. In nucleotides, the CDR3 is TGTGCCAGCTGCCCCGGGAGCACAGATACGCAGTATTTT.